This paragraph reports one T cell receptor beta chain. The sample originates from a study of T cell repertoires in cytomegalovirus infection. The CDR3 contains 16 residues. The germline V and J ends were trimmed by 5 bases and 2 bases, with 16 bases remaining between them. Germline lookup yields CDR1 SEHNR and CDR2 FQNEAQ (reference sequence). TCRdb reanalysed the reads using MiXCR and keeps one entry per CDR3 protein. Of 500,000 to 600,000 distinct CDR3 sequences in the sample, approximately 17% were seen once. Sequencing input: CD8+ T cells from PBMCs. The rearrangement links TRBV7-9 to TRBJ1-5; TRBD1 might be the D (5 bases). The clonotype comes from a human donor in good health (CMV status not recorded). Some clones in this sample may be carry-over from other donors' samples. The CDR3 region has the DNA TGTGCCAGCAGCACCTCGGGGGGGATGGGCAATCAGCCCCAGCATTTT. Its protein is CASSTSGGMGNQPQHF.